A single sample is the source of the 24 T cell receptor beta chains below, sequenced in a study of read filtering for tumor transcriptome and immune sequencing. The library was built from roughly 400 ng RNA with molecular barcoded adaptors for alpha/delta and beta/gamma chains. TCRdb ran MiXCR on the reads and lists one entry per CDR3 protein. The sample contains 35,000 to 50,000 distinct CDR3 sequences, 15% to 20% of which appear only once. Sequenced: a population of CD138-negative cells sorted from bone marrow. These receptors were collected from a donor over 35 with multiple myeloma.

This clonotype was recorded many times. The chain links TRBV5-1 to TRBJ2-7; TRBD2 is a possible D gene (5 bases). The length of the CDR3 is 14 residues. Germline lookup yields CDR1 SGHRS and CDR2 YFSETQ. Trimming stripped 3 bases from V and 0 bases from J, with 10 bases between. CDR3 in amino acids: CASSSGLSSYEQYF. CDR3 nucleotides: TGCGCCAGCAGCTCAGGACTCAGCTCCTACGAGCAGTACTTC.

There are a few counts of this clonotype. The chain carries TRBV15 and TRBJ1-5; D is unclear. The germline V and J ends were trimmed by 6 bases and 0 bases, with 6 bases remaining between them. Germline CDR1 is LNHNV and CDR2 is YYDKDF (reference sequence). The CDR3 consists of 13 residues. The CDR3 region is CATSGYSNQPQHF. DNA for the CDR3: TGTGCCACCAGTGGCTATAGCAATCAGCCCCAGCATTTT. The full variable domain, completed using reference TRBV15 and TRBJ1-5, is DAMVIQNPRYQVTQFGKPVTLSCSQTLNHNVMYWYQQKSSQAPKLLFHYYDKDFNNEADTPDNFQSRRPNTSFCFLDIRSPGLGDTAMYLCATSGYSNQPQHFGDGTRLSIL.

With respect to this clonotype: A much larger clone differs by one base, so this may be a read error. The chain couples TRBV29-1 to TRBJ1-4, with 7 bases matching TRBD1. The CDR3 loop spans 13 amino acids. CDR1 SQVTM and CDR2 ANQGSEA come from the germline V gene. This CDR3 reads CSVRQGRDEKPFF. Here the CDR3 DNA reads TGCAGCGTCCGACAGGGAAGGGATGAAAAACCGTTTTTT.

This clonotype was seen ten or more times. CDR3: CSVDALLAGGSTDTQYF. The CDR3 DNA sequence: TGCAGCGTTGACGCGCTACTAGCGGGAGGAAGCACAGATACGCAGTATTTT. The J gene is TRBJ2-3, the V gene TRBV29-1; 12 nucleotides agree with TRBD2. The CDR3 loop spans 17 amino acids. V was clipped by 3 bases and J by 0 bases; unmatched bases: 7. Germline CDR1 is SQVTM and CDR2 is ANQGSEA.

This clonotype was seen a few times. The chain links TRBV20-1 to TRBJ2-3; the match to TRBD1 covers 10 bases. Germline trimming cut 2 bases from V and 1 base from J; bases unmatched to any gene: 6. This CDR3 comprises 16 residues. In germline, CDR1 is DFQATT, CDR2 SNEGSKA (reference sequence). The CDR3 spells CSARLRTGGGTDTQYF. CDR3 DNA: TGCAGTGCTAGATTACGGACAGGGGGAGGCACAGATACGCAGTATTTT.

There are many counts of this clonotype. Here the CDR3 DNA reads TGTGCCAGCAGCTCACAGAGGGGGTCCGGGGAGCTGTTTTTT. It is translated as CASSSQRGSGELFF. This chain uses TRBV13 with TRBJ2-2; tentatively, D is TRBD1 (6 bases). Germline CDR1 reads PRHDT; CDR2 reads FYEKMQ (reference sequence). The CDR3 sequence is 14 residues long. The V gene lost 4 bases and the J gene lost 6 bases, with 12 bases spanning the gap. The full variable domain, rest sourced from reference TRBV13 and TRBJ2-2, is AAGVIQSPRHLIKEKRETATLKCYPIPRHDTVYWYQQGPGQDPQFLISFYEKMQSDKGSIPDRFSAQQFSDYHSELNMSSLELGDSALYFCASSSQRGSGELFFGEGSRLTVL.

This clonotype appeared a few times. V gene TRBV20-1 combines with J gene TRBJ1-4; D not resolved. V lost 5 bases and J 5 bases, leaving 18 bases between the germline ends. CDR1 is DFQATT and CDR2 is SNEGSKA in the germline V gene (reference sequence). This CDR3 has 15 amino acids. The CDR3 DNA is TGCAGTGCTGATGGAAGCGGACCCGAAAATGAAAAACTGTTTTTT. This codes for CSADGSGPENEKLFF.

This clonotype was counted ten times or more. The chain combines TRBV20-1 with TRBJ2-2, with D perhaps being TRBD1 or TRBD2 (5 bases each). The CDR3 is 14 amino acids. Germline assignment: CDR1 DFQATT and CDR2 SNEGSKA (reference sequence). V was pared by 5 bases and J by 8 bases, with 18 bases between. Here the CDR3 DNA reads TGCAGTGCTTCCCCGGGACGGAACAAAGGGGAGCTGTTTTTT. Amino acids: CSASPGRNKGELFF.

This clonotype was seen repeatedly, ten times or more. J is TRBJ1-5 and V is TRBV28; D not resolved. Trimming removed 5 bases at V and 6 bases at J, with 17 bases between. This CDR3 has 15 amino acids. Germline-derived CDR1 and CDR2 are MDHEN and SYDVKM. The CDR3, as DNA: TGTGCCAGCAGTGGCCCAGGAAAGGGTCGTCAGCCCCAGCATTTT. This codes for CASSGPGKGRQPQHF.

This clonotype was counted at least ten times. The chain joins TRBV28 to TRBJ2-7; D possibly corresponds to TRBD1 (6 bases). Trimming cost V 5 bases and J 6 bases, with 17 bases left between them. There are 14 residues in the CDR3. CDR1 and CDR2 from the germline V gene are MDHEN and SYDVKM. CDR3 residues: CASSNQGWRVEQYF. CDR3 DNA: TGTGCCAGCAGTAACCAGGGGTGGCGTGTCGAGCAGTACTTC. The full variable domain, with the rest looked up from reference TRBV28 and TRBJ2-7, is DVKVTQSSRYLVKRTGEKVFLECVQDMDHENMFWYRQDPGLGLRLIYFSYDVKMKEKGDIPEGYSVSREKKERFSLILESASTNQTSMYLCASSNQGWRVEQYFGPGTRLTVT.

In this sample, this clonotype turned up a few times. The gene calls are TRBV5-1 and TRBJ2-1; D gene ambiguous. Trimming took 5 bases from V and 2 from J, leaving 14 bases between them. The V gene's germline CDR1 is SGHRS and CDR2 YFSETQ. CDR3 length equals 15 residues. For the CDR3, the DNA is TGCGCCAGCAGTAGGTCCGGCGACACCTACAATGAGCAGTTCTTC. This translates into CASSRSGDTYNEQFF.

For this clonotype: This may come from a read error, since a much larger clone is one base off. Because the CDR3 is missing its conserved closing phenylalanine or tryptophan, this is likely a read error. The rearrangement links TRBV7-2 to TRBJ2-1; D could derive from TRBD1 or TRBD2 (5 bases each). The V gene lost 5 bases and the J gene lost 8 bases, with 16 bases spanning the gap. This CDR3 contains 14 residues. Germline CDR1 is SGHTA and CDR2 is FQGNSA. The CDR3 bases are TGTGCCAGCAGCAGTCGGGACGGGTTCTATGAGCAGTTCCTC. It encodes CASSSRDGFYEQFL.

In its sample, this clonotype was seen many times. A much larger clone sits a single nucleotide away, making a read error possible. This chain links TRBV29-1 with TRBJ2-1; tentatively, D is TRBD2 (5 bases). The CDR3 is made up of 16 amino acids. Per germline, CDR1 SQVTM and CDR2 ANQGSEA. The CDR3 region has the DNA TGCAGCGTTGCTTTGCAGCGGATAAGCTCCTACAATGGGCAGTTCTTC. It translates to CSVALQRISSYNGQFF.

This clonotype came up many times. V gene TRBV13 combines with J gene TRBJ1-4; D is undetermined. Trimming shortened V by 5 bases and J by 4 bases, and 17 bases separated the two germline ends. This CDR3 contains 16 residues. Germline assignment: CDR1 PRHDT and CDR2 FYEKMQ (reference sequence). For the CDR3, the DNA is TGTGCCAGCAGCCACACTGTCGGACGGATTAATGAAAAACTGTTTTTT. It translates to CASSHTVGRINEKLFF.

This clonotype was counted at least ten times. CDR3 loop: CASSIGPTSGRGFIEQFF. CDR3 DNA sequence: TGTGCCAGTAGTATAGGCCCGACTAGCGGGAGAGGCTTTATTGAGCAGTTCTTC. The chain couples TRBV19 to TRBJ2-1, with 12 bases aligning to TRBD2. Germline trimming cut 1 base from V and 9 bases from J; bases unmatched to any gene: 13. The CDR3 is 18 amino acids. CDR1 is LNHDA and CDR2 is SQIVND in the germline V gene (reference sequence).

The CDR3 loop reads CASSWLAGEGGELFF. DNA for the CDR3: TGTGCCAGTAGTTGGCTAGCGGGAGAGGGCGGGGAGCTGTTTTTT. The chain uses TRBV19 and TRBJ2-2, with TRBD2 identical over 10 bases. Germline CDR1 reads LNHDA; CDR2 reads SQIVND (reference sequence). J gave up 7 bases and V 5 bases, and 7 bases lay outside the gene matches. The CDR3 contains 15 residues.

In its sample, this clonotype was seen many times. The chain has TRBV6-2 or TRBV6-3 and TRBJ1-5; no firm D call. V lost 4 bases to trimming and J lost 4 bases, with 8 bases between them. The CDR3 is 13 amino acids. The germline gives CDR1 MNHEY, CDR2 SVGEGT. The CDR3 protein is CASSFDGNQPQHF. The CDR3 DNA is TGTGCCAGCAGTTTCGACGGAAATCAGCCCCAGCATTTT.

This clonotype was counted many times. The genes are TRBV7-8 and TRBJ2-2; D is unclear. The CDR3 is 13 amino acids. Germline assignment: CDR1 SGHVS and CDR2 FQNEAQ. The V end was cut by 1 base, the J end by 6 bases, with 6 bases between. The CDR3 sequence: CASSLGAAGELFF. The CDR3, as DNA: TGTGCCAGCAGCTTAGGGGCAGCCGGGGAGCTGTTTTTT. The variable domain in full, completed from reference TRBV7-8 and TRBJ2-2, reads GAGVSQSPRYKVAKRGQDVALRCDPISGHVSLFWYQQALGQGPEFLTYFQNEAQLDKSGLPSDRFFAERPEGSVSTLKIQRTQQEDSAVYLCASSLGAAGELFFGEGSRLTVL.

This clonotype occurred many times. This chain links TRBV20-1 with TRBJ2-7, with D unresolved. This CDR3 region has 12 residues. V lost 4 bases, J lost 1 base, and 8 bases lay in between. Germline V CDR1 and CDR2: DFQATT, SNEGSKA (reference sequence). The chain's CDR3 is CSAMSNSYEQYF. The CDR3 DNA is TGCAGTGCTATGTCAAATTCCTACGAGCAGTACTTC.

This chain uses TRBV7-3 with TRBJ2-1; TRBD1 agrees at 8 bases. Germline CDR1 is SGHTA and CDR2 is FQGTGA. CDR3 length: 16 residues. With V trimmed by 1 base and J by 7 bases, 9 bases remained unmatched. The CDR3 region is CASSLILDRVLNEQFF. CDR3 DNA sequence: TGTGCCAGCAGCTTAATTCTGGACAGGGTCTTGAATGAGCAGTTCTTC. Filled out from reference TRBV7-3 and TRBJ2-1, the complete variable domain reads GAGVSQTPSNKVTEKGKYVELRCDPISGHTALYWYRQSLGQGPEFLIYFQGTGAADDSGLPNDRFFAVRPEGSVSTLKIQRTERGDSAVYLCASSLILDRVLNEQFFGPGTRLTVL.

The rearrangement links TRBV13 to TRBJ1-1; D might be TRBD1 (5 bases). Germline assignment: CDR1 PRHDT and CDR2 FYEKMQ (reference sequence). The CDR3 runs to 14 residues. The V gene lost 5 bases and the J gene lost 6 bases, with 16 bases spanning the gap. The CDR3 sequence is CASSLWGGGSEAFF. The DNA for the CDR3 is TGTGCCAGCAGCCTGTGGGGGGGAGGCTCTGAAGCTTTCTTT.

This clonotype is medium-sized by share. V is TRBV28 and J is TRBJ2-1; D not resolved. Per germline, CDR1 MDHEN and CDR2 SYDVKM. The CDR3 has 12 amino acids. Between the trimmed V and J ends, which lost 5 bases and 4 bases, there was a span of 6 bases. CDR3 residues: CASSPPYNEQFF. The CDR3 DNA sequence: TGTGCCAGCAGTCCACCGTACAATGAGCAGTTCTTC. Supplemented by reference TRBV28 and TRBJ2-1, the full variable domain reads DVKVTQSSRYLVKRTGEKVFLECVQDMDHENMFWYRQDPGLGLRLIYFSYDVKMKEKGDIPEGYSVSREKKERFSLILESASTNQTSMYLCASSPPYNEQFFGPGTRLTVL.

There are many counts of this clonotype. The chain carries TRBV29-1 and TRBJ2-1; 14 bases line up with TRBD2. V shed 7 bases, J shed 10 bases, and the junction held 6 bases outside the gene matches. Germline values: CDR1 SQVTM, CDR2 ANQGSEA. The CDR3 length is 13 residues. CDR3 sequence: CSGGLAGVGEQFF. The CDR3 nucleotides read TGCAGCGGGGGACTAGCGGGAGTTGGGGAGCAGTTCTTC.

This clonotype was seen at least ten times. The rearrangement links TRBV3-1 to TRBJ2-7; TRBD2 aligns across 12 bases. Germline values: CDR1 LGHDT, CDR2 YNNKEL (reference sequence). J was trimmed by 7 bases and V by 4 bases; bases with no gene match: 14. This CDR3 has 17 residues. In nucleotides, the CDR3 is TGTGCCAGCAGCCCGGCCGGCGGACTAGCGGGAAGGGGTGAGCAGTACTTC. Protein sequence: CASSPAGGLAGRGEQYF.